This T cell receptor (beta chain) was obtained from a study of T cells after yellow fever vaccination. Overall study: Fractions with few cells were prepared using SMART-Seq v4 Ultra Low Input. Whole-study results and caveats: The appearance of a small share of clonotypes in both CD4 and CD8 compartments was observed.

TCRdb fed the 5' RACE reads into MiXCR, producing one record per CDR3 protein. The table lists 350,000 or so distinct CDR3 sequences, around 8.1% of them singletons. As regards this clonotype: What it recognizes is unknown.

Germline V lookup: CDR1 SGHNT, CDR2 YYREEE (reference sequence). Trimming removed 4 bases at V and 0 bases at J, with 8 bases between. The CDR3 covers 14 residues. The sequences come from PBMCs, collected approximately 40 days after the first yellow fever vaccination. The chain carries TRBV5-4 and TRBJ2-4; D is perhaps TRBD2 (6 bases). The sequence was collected from a young man who received the YFV17D yellow fever vaccine. The CDR3 bases are TGTGCCAGCAGCCCGGGACTAGCCAAAAACATTCAGTACTTC. The encoded protein is CASSPGLAKNIQYF.